The T cell receptor beta chain described here comes from a study of blood T cell repertoires in COVID-19. The CDR3 is made up of 15 amino acids. Per germline, CDR1 LNHDA and CDR2 SQIVND (reference sequence). Trimming removed 5 bases from V and 4 bases from J; junction bases left unmatched: 3. Produced via immunoSEQ multiplex PCR; TCRdb's table is partial and in-frame only. The sample yields hundreds of thousands of clones, about 82% seen once. The sequenced sample was peripheral blood. This clonotype originated in a human donor in a cohort sampled during active COVID-19. This chain joins TRBV19 and TRBJ2-1; 12 bases agree with TRBD2. The CDR3 sequence is CASSPTSGGYNEQFF. DNA of the CDR3: TGTGCCAGTAGTCCAACTAGCGGGGGGTACAATGAGCAGTTCTTC.